The 20 T cell receptor beta chains below all came from one sample that was sequenced in a study of Graves' ophthalmopathy and Graves' hyperthyroidism. RNA served as the template for amplifying TCR beta CDR3 regions. Second-round multiplex PCR followed a first-round RT-PCR using HTBI primers. TCRdb reprocessed the multiplex PCR reads with MiXCR, giving one entry per CDR3 protein. The sample has around 1.1 million distinct CDR3 sequences; less than 45% are singletons. Sequencing was done on a sample of peripheral blood or thyroid tissue (not recorded which). Source of these receptors: an adult man with Graves' hyperthyroidism.

Only a few counts were recorded for this clonotype. The chain's CDR3 is CASSYTTSGQETQYF. The CDR3 coding sequence is TGTGCCAGCAGTTATACGACTAGCGGCCAAGAGACCCAGTACTTC. This chain connects TRBV6-5 to TRBJ2-5; 9 nucleotides line up with TRBD2. The V gene end was trimmed by 3 bases and the J gene end by 1 base; junction bases not matched to a gene: 3. There are 15 residues in the CDR3. Germline CDR1 reads MNHEY; CDR2 reads SVGAGI.

This clonotype was observed at least ten times. The CDR3 nucleotides are TGTGCCAGCAGCCTGGGACTAGCGGGAGTAGAGACCCAGTACTTC. It yields the protein CASSLGLAGVETQYF. The chain has TRBV7-2 and TRBJ2-5; TRBD2 matches 14 bases. Germline CDR1 is SGHTA and CDR2 is FQGNSA. J was trimmed by 4 bases and V by 5 bases; bases with no gene match: 3. The CDR3 is made up of 15 amino acids. Drawing the rest from reference TRBV7-2 and TRBJ2-5, the complete variable domain is GAGVSQSPSNKVTEKGKDVELRCDPISGHTALYWYRQSLGQGLEFLIYFQGNSAPDKSGLPSDRFSAERTGGSVSTLTIQRTQQEDSAVYLCASSLGLAGVETQYFGPGTRLLVL.

This clonotype was counted a few times. The chain recombines TRBV12-3 or TRBV12-4 with TRBJ2-7, with TRBD2 matching 12 bases. J gave up 2 bases and V 5 bases, and 13 bases lay outside the gene matches. This CDR3 region has 18 residues. CDR3 in amino acids: CASSEHQRTSGDTYEQYF. Written as DNA, the CDR3 is TGTGCCAGCAGTGAGCACCAACGGACTAGCGGGGACACCTACGAGCAGTACTTC.

In its sample, this clonotype was seen many times. This sequence joins TRBV19 and TRBJ2-7; tentative D call: TRBD1 (5 bases). The germline gives CDR1 LNHDA, CDR2 SQIVND (reference sequence). Trimming took 3 bases from V and 3 from J, leaving 12 bases between them. The CDR3 is 14 residues long. The CDR3 DNA is TGTGCCAGTAGTATGGGCCAGGGAAGCTACGAGCAGTACTTC. This gives the protein CASSMGQGSYEQYF.

This clonotype was seen many times. The rearrangement uses TRBV20-1 and TRBJ2-5; 13 bases match TRBD2. The CDR3 contains 15 residues. From germline, CDR1 is DFQATT and CDR2 SNEGSKA (reference sequence). Trimming took 4 bases from V and 2 from J; bases not matched to a gene: 4. The CDR3 DNA sequence: TGCAGTGCTATACTAGCGGGGGGGCGTCAAGAGACCCAGTACTTC. This translates into CSAILAGGRQETQYF.

As concerns this clonotype: Since the CDR3 does not end with the conserved phenylalanine or tryptophan, this likely comes from a read error. Because the CDR3's place on the DNA is in doubt, the DNA is left out and the CDR3 is given as listed by TCRdb. The rearrangement uses TRBV25-1 and TRBJ1-1; TRBD1, the table's D call, lacks a check against the DNA. In germline, CDR1 is MGHDK, CDR2 SYGVNS. Inclusive of both ends, the CDR3 amounts to 11 amino acids. CDR3 loop: CASSSGQGGLY.

The genes are TRBV20-1 and TRBJ1-6; D is perhaps TRBD1 (6 bases). This CDR3 spans 12 amino acids. V was cut by 6 bases and J by 8 bases, with 11 bases left in between. The germline gives CDR1 DFQATT, CDR2 SNEGSKA (reference sequence). This chain's CDR3 is CSAPYRDSPLHF. For the CDR3, the DNA is TGCAGTGCCCCCTACAGGGATTCACCCCTCCACTTT.

The table lists this clonotype with many counts. This chain joins TRBV7-2 and TRBJ2-7, with TRBD2 as a possible D gene (6 bases). Germline V gene data show CDR1 as SGHTA and CDR2 as FQGNSA. Trimming removed 7 bases from V and 2 bases from J, with 18 bases in between. The CDR3 has 15 residues. CDR3 region: CASIRQPGVTYEQYF. For the CDR3, the DNA is TGTGCCAGCATCCGACAGCCGGGAGTTACCTACGAGCAGTACTTC.

This clonotype has more than one count but fewer than ten. The rearrangement joins TRBV7-9 to TRBJ2-7, with a possible D match to TRBD1 (5 bases). The V gene lost 5 bases and the J gene lost 5 bases, with 10 bases spanning the gap. CDR3 length equals 12 residues. Germline-derived CDR1 and CDR2 are SEHNR and FQNEAQ (reference sequence). In nucleotides, the CDR3 is TGTGCCAGCAGCCCTCTAGGGGACGAGCAGTACTTC. Its translation is CASSPLGDEQYF.

This clonotype was picked up many times. This rearrangement joins TRBV12-3 or TRBV12-4 to TRBJ2-7; TRBD1 matches 7 bases. Losses at the gene ends were 3 bases for V and 3 bases for J; bases not matched to a gene: 8. This CDR3 is 15 amino acids long. CDR3 protein: CASSFKGGEGYEQYF. For the CDR3, the DNA is TGTGCCAGCAGTTTTAAAGGGGGCGAAGGCTACGAGCAGTACTTC.

Note on this clonotype: The germline gene is not matched at one end of the junction; a read error may be the cause. V usage is TRBV9 and J usage is TRBJ2-7; the match to TRBD1 covers 8 bases. The CDR3 runs 14 residues. Germline lookup yields CDR1 SGDLS and CDR2 YYNGEE. The CDR3 loop reads CASSGPGGNYGQYF. The CDR3 DNA is TGTGCCAGCAGCGGACCAGGGGGCAACTACGGGCAGTACTTC.

This clonotype appeared many times. The J gene is TRBJ2-6, the V gene TRBV20-1, with TRBD1 identical over 9 bases. Germline-derived CDR1 and CDR2 are DFQATT and SNEGSKA (reference sequence). Trimming cost V 6 bases and J 0 bases; bases outside gene matches: 9. The CDR3 has 17 amino acids. The CDR3 reads CSAPRTGVASGANVLTF. The CDR3, as DNA: TGCAGTGCACCAAGGACAGGGGTGGCCTCTGGGGCCAACGTCCTGACTTTC.

This clonotype was recorded many times. The chain recombines TRBV29-1 with TRBJ2-5; 7 bases agree with TRBD1. Trimming removed 7 bases from V and 2 bases from J; junction bases left unmatched: 4. The germline gives CDR1 SQVTM, CDR2 ANQGSEA. The CDR3 is 12 amino acids. CDR3 sequence (DNA): TGCAGCGCCGACAGGGTACAAGAGACCCAGTACTTC. Translation: CSADRVQETQYF.

The rearrangement uses TRBV7-3 and TRBJ2-7; 7 positions agree with TRBD2. Per germline, CDR1 SGHTA and CDR2 FQGTGA. The CDR3 extends over 14 amino acids. After removal of 4 bases from V and 7 bases from J, the junction contained 10 bases not matched to a gene. In DNA, the CDR3 is TGTGCCAGCAGCTCCGGGAGGCTGCGCGATGAGCAGTACTTC. Encoded protein: CASSSGRLRDEQYF.

Ten or more counts support this clonotype. V and J are TRBV2 and TRBJ1-1; D not resolved. Germline CDR1 reads SNHLY; CDR2 reads FYNNEI. The V and J ends lost 3 bases and 8 bases respectively, with 10 bases between them. The CDR3 consists of 12 residues. CDR3 nucleotides: TGTGCCAGCAGTGACTTGGCCCTCGAAGCTTTCTTT. This codes for CASSDLALEAFF.

The chain links TRBV7-2 to TRBJ2-7; D may correspond to TRBD1 or TRBD2 (5 bases each). Trimming stripped 5 bases from V and 3 bases from J, with 20 bases between. This CDR3 comprises 16 residues. Germline V gives CDR1 SGHTA, CDR2 FQGNSA. The CDR3 spells CASSPIRGTPNYEQYF. The DNA for the CDR3 is TGTGCCAGCAGCCCAATTCGAGGGACCCCGAACTACGAGCAGTACTTC.

This clonotype was recorded at least ten times. The rearrangement uses TRBV7-3 and TRBJ2-2, with D tentatively TRBD2 (6 bases). The CDR3 is made up of 15 amino acids. CDR1 and CDR2 (germline): SGHTA, FQGTGA. The ends were cut back, 5 bases at V and 4 bases at J, with 14 bases in the middle. CDR3 in DNA: TGTGCCAGCAGCCTCCGGGGGAGTGCCACCGGGGAGCTGTTTTTT. The encoded protein is CASSLRGSATGELFF.

CDR3 region: CASSFAGGGGELFF. CDR3 in DNA: TGTGCCAGCAGCTTTGCGGGGGGGGGCGGGGAGCTGTTTTTT. The rearrangement links TRBV7-2 to TRBJ2-2; 9 bases line up with TRBD2. Germline values: CDR1 SGHTA, CDR2 FQGNSA. Trimming took 3 bases from V and 7 from J; bases not matched to a gene: 3. The CDR3 extends over 14 amino acids.

There are a few counts of this clonotype. The chain recombines TRBV7-2 with TRBJ2-7, with TRBD1 identical over 10 bases. Germline V gives CDR1 SGHTA, CDR2 FQGNSA. The V gene end was trimmed by 2 bases and the J gene end by 6 bases; junction bases not matched to a gene: 7. This CDR3 contains 15 residues. The CDR3 DNA reads TGTGCCAGCAGCTTATTAAGACAGGGGGCGCTCGAGCAGTACTTC. This sequence encodes CASSLLRQGALEQYF.

This clonotype appeared many times. The chain carries TRBV10-2 and TRBJ2-2, with D tentatively TRBD1 (5 bases). V was shortened by 4 bases and J by 4 bases, with 10 bases between the two germline ends. The CDR3 has 14 amino acids. Germline loops: CDR1 WSHSY, CDR2 SAAADI. For the CDR3, the DNA is TGCGCCAGCAGTGGGGGCTTCCTCACCGGGGAGCTGTTTTTT. Translating it yields CASSGGFLTGELFF.